The 23 T cell receptor beta chains reported below all come from one sample, sequenced in a study of identical twins. MiXCR, run by TCRdb on the 5' RACE reads, gives a single entry per CDR3 protein. The table records roughly 1.6 million distinct CDR3 sequences, more than 30% of them present only once. Sequenced input: cord blood. These receptors all come from a newborn girl in good health.

A few counts support this clonotype. J is TRBJ2-5 and V is TRBV10-3; TRBD2 matches at 8 bases. Germline V gives CDR1 ENHRY, CDR2 SYGVKD. This CDR3 is 14 amino acids long. The J segment lost 5 bases and the V segment lost 5 bases, leaving 7 bases of the junction unmatched. The CDR3 loop reads CAISSGTRKETQYF. The CDR3 coding sequence is TGTGCCATCAGTTCCGGGACTAGAAAGGAGACCCAGTACTTC.

This clonotype was picked up a small number of times. The gene calls are TRBV7-9 and TRBJ2-4; no reliable D call. V lost 3 bases, J lost 6 bases, and 12 bases lay in between. The CDR3 spans 14 residues. Per the germline V gene, CDR1 is SEHNR and CDR2 is FQNEAQ (reference sequence). CDR3: CASSFILGGNIQYF. The DNA for the CDR3 is TGTGCCAGCAGCTTTATCTTGGGCGGAAACATTCAGTACTTC.

V is TRBV24-1 and J is TRBJ2-5; D is possibly TRBD1 (5 bases). Germline CDR1 and CDR2: KGHDR and SFDVKD. The CDR3 length is 16 residues. Trimming cost V 1 base and J 2 bases, with 13 bases left between them. As DNA, the CDR3 is TGTGCCACCAGTGATTTTGGCAGGGCTACTCAAGAGACCCAGTACTTC. Its translation: CATSDFGRATQETQYF.

This clonotype was detected a few times. The rearrangement links TRBV10-3 to TRBJ2-1; TRBD1 agrees at 11 bases. The CDR3 consists of 16 residues. V dropped 2 bases and J dropped 4; count of bases not matched to a gene: 4. In germline, CDR1 is ENHRY, CDR2 SYGVKD. In DNA form, the CDR3 reads TGTGCCATCAGTGAGAGGAGGGACAGGGGGTACAATGAGCAGTTCTTC. Protein product: CAISERRDRGYNEQFF.

The rearrangement joins TRBV20-1 to TRBJ2-7; D unresolved. The ends were cut back, 0 bases at V and 2 bases at J, with 14 bases in the middle. This CDR3 comprises 15 residues. The germline V gene has CDR1 DFQATT and CDR2 SNEGSKA (reference sequence). CDR3 coding DNA: TGCAGTGCTAGAGATCCGCAGCTGCCCCCCTACGAGCAGTACTTC. Protein sequence: CSARDPQLPPYEQYF.

The CDR3 sequence is CAISAGGAGTEAFF. The CDR3 nucleotides are TGTGCCATCAGTGCTGGGGGCGCGGGCACTGAAGCTTTCTTT. The rearrangement links TRBV10-3 to TRBJ1-1, with D perhaps matching TRBD1 (6 bases). There are 14 residues in the CDR3. The V and J ends lost 4 bases and 4 bases respectively, with 13 bases between them. Germline values: CDR1 ENHRY, CDR2 SYGVKD.

This chain connects TRBV10-3 to TRBJ2-7, with D maybe TRBD2 (6 bases). Germline CDR1 ENHRY, CDR2 SYGVKD. The CDR3 length is 17 residues. Trimming cost V 0 bases and J 3 bases, with 18 bases left between them. This CDR3 reads CAISESRVGGFLYEQYF. For the CDR3, the DNA is TGTGCCATCAGTGAGTCGAGGGTCGGGGGATTCCTCTACGAGCAGTACTTC.

The chain couples TRBV19 to TRBJ2-1; D possibly uses TRBD1 or TRBD2 (5 bases each). CDR1 is LNHDA and CDR2 is SQIVND in the germline V gene (reference sequence). The CDR3 spans 12 residues. Trimming shortened V by 6 bases and J by 7 bases, and 10 bases separated the two germline ends. This CDR3 reads CASRGPLNEQFF. The CDR3 DNA is TGTGCCAGTAGGGGACCTCTTAATGAGCAGTTCTTC.

This clonotype was counted a few times. The chain employs TRBV7-9 and TRBJ1-4; D is ambiguous. V was cut by 5 bases and J by 0 bases, with 16 bases left in between. The CDR3 contains 17 residues. CDR1 is SEHNR and CDR2 is FQNEAQ in the germline V gene (reference sequence). The CDR3 DNA sequence: TGTGCCAGCAGCCCGCCGAGAGGGAGGGCAACTAATGAAAAACTGTTTTTT. Residues: CASSPPRGRATNEKLFF.

For the CDR3, the DNA is TGTGCCAGCAGCTTAGAGGGACTAGCGGGAGCCCCAGATACGCAGTATTTT. This gives the protein CASSLEGLAGAPDTQYF. This chain joins TRBV11-1 and TRBJ2-3; 14 positions match TRBD2. Trimming removed 1 base from V and 4 bases from J; junction bases left unmatched: 4. The CDR3 length is 17 residues. Per the germline V gene, CDR1 is SGHAT and CDR2 is FQDESV (reference sequence).

V is TRBV27 and J is TRBJ2-3, with D perhaps TRBD2 (6 bases). Trimming took off 4 bases at V and 4 bases at J, with 12 bases between the two ends. The CDR3 consists of 14 residues. Germline V gives CDR1 MNHEY, CDR2 SMNVEV (reference sequence). The CDR3 nucleotides are TGTGCCAGCAGTTGGGACGGGAGCCCAGATACGCAGTATTTT. Protein: CASSWDGSPDTQYF.

This chain links TRBV20-1 with TRBJ2-3; no clear D gene. CDR3 length: 13 amino acids. In germline, CDR1 is DFQATT, CDR2 SNEGSKA (reference sequence). V lost 4 bases and J 2 bases, leaving 10 bases between the germline ends. The CDR3 coding sequence is TGCAGTGCTACCAGTCTCTTCACAGATACGCAGTATTTT. It codes for CSATSLFTDTQYF.

The chain carries TRBV28 and TRBJ1-1; 8 bases fit TRBD1. Germline V gene data show CDR1 as MDHEN and CDR2 as SYDVKM. This CDR3 region has 14 residues. Trimming at V came to 6 bases and at J to 1 base, leaving 4 bases not matched to a gene. Here the CDR3 reads CASRGGTGNTEAFF. DNA of the CDR3: TGTGCCAGCAGGGGGGGGACAGGGAACACTGAAGCTTTCTTT.

The J gene is TRBJ1-2, the V gene TRBV18; 7 nucleotides align to TRBD1. The germline V gene encodes CDR1 KGHSH and CDR2 LQKENI. The CDR3 is made up of 16 amino acids. The trim removed 5 bases at V and 0 bases at J, leaving 9 bases unmatched. In DNA, the CDR3 is TGTGCCAGCTCATCGGGACAGCCCCTAGCTAACTATGGCTACACCTTC. Translated, it gives CASSSGQPLANYGYTF.

This clonotype was seen only a few times. This rearrangement joins TRBV20-1 to TRBJ2-1; D is unclear. Trimming took off 2 bases at V and 7 bases at J, with 15 bases between the two ends. From germline, CDR1 is DFQATT and CDR2 SNEGSKA (reference sequence). The CDR3 length is 14 residues. CDR3 in DNA: TGCAGTGCTAGAAGAGGTCCAGTAACGAATGAGCAGTTCTTC. Translating it yields CSARRGPVTNEQFF.

This sequence joins TRBV13 and TRBJ2-7; D possibly corresponds to TRBD2 (6 bases). CDR3 length equals 16 residues. CDR1 and CDR2 (germline): PRHDT, FYEKMQ (reference sequence). The germline V and J ends were trimmed by 5 bases and 0 bases, with 17 bases remaining between them. The CDR3 region is CASSPSLARSSYEQYF. CDR3 in DNA: TGTGCCAGCAGCCCTTCTCTAGCGAGAAGCTCCTACGAGCAGTACTTC.

As to this clonotype: This could be a read error, since a much larger clone is one nucleotide away. V and J are TRBV2 and TRBJ2-5, with 8 bases lining up with TRBD1. CDR3 length: 13 amino acids. The V gene end was trimmed by 8 bases and the J gene end by 11 bases; junction bases not matched to a gene: 13. Germline V gives CDR1 SNHLY, CDR2 FYNNEI. This CDR3 reads CASGQGTGNEQYF. The DNA for the CDR3 is TGTGCCAGCGGACAGGGTACAGGCAATGAGCAGTACTTC.

The chain combines TRBV14 with TRBJ2-3; 7 bases agree with TRBD2. This CDR3 is 15 amino acids long. Looked up from germline, CDR1 is SGHDN and CDR2 is FVKESK. Trimming cost V 2 bases and J 3 bases; bases outside gene matches: 5. Here the CDR3 reads CASSQIGGRTDTQYF. CDR3 bases: TGTGCCAGCAGCCAAATCGGGGGGAGGACAGATACGCAGTATTTT.

The chain couples TRBV4-1 to TRBJ2-1; 12 bases are a match to TRBD2. V was pared by 0 bases and J by 13 bases, with 19 bases of the junction left unmatched. The V gene's germline CDR1 is MGHRA and CDR2 YSYEKL. CDR3 length: 19 amino acids. CDR3 DNA sequence: TGCGCCAGCAGCCAAGATGTCGGGAGACTAGCGGGAGTACGGGAGACCCAGTTCTTC. It codes for CASSQDVGRLAGVRETQFF.

The table lists this clonotype with a few counts. The rearrangement uses TRBV4-1 and TRBJ2-1; D is tentatively TRBD1 or TRBD2 (5 bases each). V was trimmed by 0 bases and J by 8 bases, leaving 11 bases between them. Per the germline V gene, CDR1 is MGHRA and CDR2 is YSYEKL. The CDR3 length is 14 residues. The CDR3 DNA follows: TGCGCCAGCAGCCAAGAATCTAGCAGGGATGAGCAGTTCTTC. Its translation is CASSQESSRDEQFF.

The sample holds a few counts of this clonotype. The rearrangement joins TRBV5-1 to TRBJ1-1, with TRBD1 matching 8 bases. The germline CDR1 and CDR2 sequences are SGHRS and YFSETQ. The length of the CDR3 is 14 residues. J gave up 3 bases and V 4 bases, and 5 bases lay outside the gene matches. The CDR3 spells CASSVDREHTEAFF. In DNA form, the CDR3 reads TGCGCCAGCAGCGTGGACAGGGAGCACACTGAAGCTTTCTTT.

The rearrangement links TRBV5-1 to TRBJ2-7; D possibly corresponds to TRBD2 (5 bases). CDR3 length: 15 residues. Germline loops: CDR1 SGHRS, CDR2 YFSETQ. V was pared by 4 bases and J by 5 bases, with 19 bases between. For the CDR3, the DNA is TGCGCCAGCAGCAGTAGGATCCCCCTCGGGAACGAGCAGTACTTC. It is translated as CASSSRIPLGNEQYF.

The rearrangement uses TRBV6-4 and TRBJ2-6; D is undetermined. The CDR3 is 14 amino acids. Germline CDR1 reads MRHNA; CDR2 reads SNTAGT. The V end lost 6 bases, the J end lost 4 bases, and 10 bases lay between the germline ends. The CDR3 protein is CASSLDWGANVLTF. For the CDR3, the DNA is TGTGCCAGCAGCCTAGACTGGGGGGCCAACGTCCTGACTTTC.